This T cell receptor (beta chain) was documented in a study of cytomegalovirus exposure and HLA in healthy donors. Study as a whole: Sequencing of some 190 million T cells in an earlier analysis found around 120 million unique TCR beta sequences. Among the roughly 370 genotyped donors, more than 70% were placed in the Caucasian-associated ancestry cluster.

60 Vbeta and 13 Jbeta primers were used in PCR. The data were produced by immunoSEQ multiplex PCR, yet TCRdb's version contains in-frame clones alone and is incomplete. Of around 110,000 clones detected, roughly 71% appear once; the ten largest clones hold around 2.6%. Study-level results: Researchers had no immune exposure information except CMV serostatus available. A likely sequencing artifact accounted for one observed cluster of highly shared sequence variants.

With 5 bases clipped from V and 4 bases from J, the junction kept 8 bases outside the gene matches. The CDR3 is 16 residues long. Looked up from germline, CDR1 is MNHEY and CDR2 is SMNVEV (reference sequence). In the case of this clone: Its antigen is as yet unknown.

The rearrangement joins TRBV27 to TRBJ2-1; 10 nucleotides line up with TRBD1. Material for sequencing was PBMCs. This receptor was obtained from a male donor in good health and CMV-seropositive. In nucleotides, the CDR3 is TGTGCCAGCAGTCTAGATCCGGGACAGGGGTACAATGAGCAGTTCTTC. Protein sequence: CASSLDPGQGYNEQFF.